One sample yielded the 9 T cell receptor beta chains listed below, sequenced in a study of shared clonotypes between healthy human individuals. Clones were read by immunoSEQ multiplex PCR, and TCRdb kept only the in-frame ones, dropping some. The sample yields about 2.4 million clones, approximately 94% seen once. The sequencing input was naive CD4+ T cells sorted from blood. Subset meaning: CD45RA+ positively selected. These receptors originate from a man between 18 and 35 years old in good health.

The CDR3 spells CASSNLADSEAFF. The CDR3 DNA sequence: TGTGCCAGCAGCAACTTGGCAGACAGTGAAGCTTTCTTT. This chain uses TRBV11-1 with TRBJ1-1; perhaps TRBD1 as D (5 bases). V lost 5 bases and J 7 bases, leaving 14 bases between the germline ends. Germline V gene data show CDR1 as SGHAT and CDR2 as FQDESV (reference sequence). The CDR3 totals 13 residues.

V usage is TRBV9 and J usage is TRBJ2-3, with D unclear. Trimming pared 1 base from V and 3 bases from J, leaving 15 bases between. This CDR3 has 16 amino acids. Per the germline V gene, CDR1 is SGDLS and CDR2 is YYNGEE. The CDR3 loop reads CASSVRPQTGTDTQYF. The CDR3 DNA reads TGTGCCAGCAGCGTACGACCGCAAACCGGGACAGATACGCAGTATTTT.

The rearrangement uses TRBV5-1 and TRBJ1-4, with D maybe TRBD1 (6 bases). V was clipped by 4 bases and J by 4 bases, with 14 bases between them. Germline lookup yields CDR1 SGHRS and CDR2 YFSETQ. This CDR3 has 15 residues. The CDR3 here is CASSRETGLNEKLFF. Here the CDR3 DNA reads TGCGCCAGCAGCCGGGAGACAGGCCTTAATGAAAAACTGTTTTTT.

The chain links TRBV10-1 to TRBJ2-3; the match to TRBD1 covers 8 bases. CDR1 is WNHNN and CDR2 is SYGVQD in the germline V gene (reference sequence). After removal of 3 bases from V and 6 bases from J, the junction contained 8 bases not matched to a gene. The CDR3 is made up of 15 amino acids. This chain's CDR3 is CASSEAQGDRDTQYF. The CDR3 DNA follows: TGCGCCAGCAGTGAAGCGCAAGGGGACAGGGATACGCAGTATTTT.

This clone was detected a few times. The sample has other DNA sequences that encode this CDR3 too. This chain uses TRBV27 with TRBJ1-1, with a tentative D call TRBD1 (5 bases). V was trimmed by 6 bases and J by 2 bases, leaving 10 bases between them. Germline CDR1 reads MNHEY; CDR2 reads SMNVEV (reference sequence). The CDR3 length is 13 residues. Written as DNA, the CDR3 is TGTGCCAGCAGGACAACAGGAAACACTGAAGCTTTCTTT. As protein: CASRTTGNTEAFF.

This chain links TRBV19 with TRBJ1-5, with no clear D. Trimming removed 3 bases from V and 5 bases from J, with 14 bases in between. The CDR3 covers 15 residues. Germline assignment: CDR1 LNHDA and CDR2 SQIVND (reference sequence). Written as DNA, the CDR3 is TGTGCCAGTAGTATTGAACCGGTCGCCCATCAGCCCCAGCATTTT. Its protein is CASSIEPVAHQPQHF.

The V and J genes are TRBV5-6 and TRBJ2-5; D gene unclear. V lost 1 base and J lost 0, with 19 bases in between. The CDR3 is 18 residues long. Germline CDR1 SGHDT, CDR2 YYEEEE. In DNA form, the CDR3 reads TGTGCCAGCAGCTTGATAAGCTGGAGCCCCCTGAACCAAGAGACCCAGTACTTC. This encodes CASSLISWSPLNQETQYF.

Regarding this clone: Different DNA sequences within this sample yield the same CDR3. The chain has TRBV2 and TRBJ2-3; D gene ambiguous. The germline V gene encodes CDR1 SNHLY and CDR2 FYNNEI. The CDR3 spans 11 residues. V lost 4 bases and J lost 5, with 4 bases in between. CDR3: CASSVQDTQYF. As DNA, the CDR3 is TGTGCCAGCAGTGTTCAAGATACGCAGTATTTT.

Remarks on this clone: The sample holds other DNA sequences that translate to the same CDR3. This rearrangement joins TRBV9 to TRBJ2-1; D could derive from TRBD1 or TRBD2 (5 bases each). V shed 1 base and J shed 6 bases, with 8 bases lying between them. The length of the CDR3 is 13 residues. Germline CDR1 SGDLS, CDR2 YYNGEE. The CDR3 DNA follows: TGTGCCAGCAGCGTAACTGGGGGCAATGAGCAGTTCTTC. Translated: CASSVTGGNEQFF.